The sequence of this TCR beta chain was determined in a study of T cells after yellow fever vaccination. Turning to the study itself: Fractions with few cells were prepared using SMART-Seq v4 Ultra Low Input.

Overall study results and limits: One caveat is that FACS-sorted repertoires could contain abundant clonotypes contaminating from the bulk population. Peak timing came faster in the weaker secondary response, day 5 versus 15. At 96% for CD4 and almost 90% for CD8, most primary-vaccination clones showed up again after the booster.

In TCRdb, the 5' RACE reads were re-called with MiXCR into one record per CDR3 protein. The table includes about 250,000 distinct CDR3 sequences, roughly 4% detected once. The CDR3 loop spans 19 amino acids. Trimming removed 6 bases from V and 2 bases from J; junction bases left unmatched: 16. This clonotype occurred a few times. Its specificity is not known. The chain employs TRBV12-3 or TRBV12-4 and TRBJ1-5, with 10 bases that match TRBD1. The receptor comes from a man aged 18 to 29 who received the YFV17D yellow fever vaccine. The material sequenced was PBMCs, taken 15 days after the yellow fever booster vaccination. CDR3 in amino acids: CASSDTGTGDALGNQPQHF. The CDR3 region has the DNA TGTGCCAGCAGCGACACCGGGACAGGGGACGCTCTTGGCAATCAGCCCCAGCATTTT.